The T cell receptor beta chain under discussion was sequenced for a study of control samples from healthy donors and cancer patients. The J segment lost 4 bases and the V segment lost 3 bases, leaving 9 bases of the junction unmatched. The CDR3 is made up of 16 amino acids. Germline values: CDR1 PRHDT, CDR2 FYEKMQ (reference sequence). The table came from immunoSEQ multiplex PCR; TCRdb's copy has only in-frame clones and leaves some out. Of 15,000 to 20,000 clones in the sample, less than 90% are singletons; the top ten hold approximately 30%. This receptor was obtained from a man aged 55 to 70 with head and neck cancer. The chain links TRBV13 to TRBJ1-1; TRBD1 matches 9 bases. Sequenced material: PBMCs. The CDR3 loop reads CASSLEGDRAGTEAFF. The CDR3 DNA reads TGTGCCAGCAGCTTGGAGGGGGACAGGGCAGGCACTGAAGCTTTCTTT.